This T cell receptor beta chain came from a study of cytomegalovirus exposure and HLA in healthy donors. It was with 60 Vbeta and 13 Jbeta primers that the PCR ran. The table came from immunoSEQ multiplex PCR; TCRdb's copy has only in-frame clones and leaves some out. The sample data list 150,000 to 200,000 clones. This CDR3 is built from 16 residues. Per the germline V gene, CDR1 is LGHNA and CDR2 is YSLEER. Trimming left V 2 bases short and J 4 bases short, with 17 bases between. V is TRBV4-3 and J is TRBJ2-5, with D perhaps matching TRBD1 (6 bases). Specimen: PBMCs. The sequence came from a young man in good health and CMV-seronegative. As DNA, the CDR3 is TGCGCCAGCAGCCAAAGGGCAGGGGATTTGAGAGAGACCCAGTACTTC. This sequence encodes CASSQRAGDLRETQYF.